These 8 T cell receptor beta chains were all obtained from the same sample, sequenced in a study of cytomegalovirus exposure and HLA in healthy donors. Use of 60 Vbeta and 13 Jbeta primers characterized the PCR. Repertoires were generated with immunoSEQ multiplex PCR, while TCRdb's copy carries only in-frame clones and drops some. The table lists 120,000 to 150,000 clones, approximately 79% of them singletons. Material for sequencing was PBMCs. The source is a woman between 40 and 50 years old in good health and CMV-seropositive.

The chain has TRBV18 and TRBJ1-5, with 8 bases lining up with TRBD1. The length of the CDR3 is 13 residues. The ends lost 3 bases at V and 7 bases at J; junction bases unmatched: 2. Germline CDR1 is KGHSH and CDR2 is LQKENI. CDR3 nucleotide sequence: TGTGCCAGCTCACCGGACAGGGACCAGCCCCAGCATTTT. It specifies CASSPDRDQPQHF.

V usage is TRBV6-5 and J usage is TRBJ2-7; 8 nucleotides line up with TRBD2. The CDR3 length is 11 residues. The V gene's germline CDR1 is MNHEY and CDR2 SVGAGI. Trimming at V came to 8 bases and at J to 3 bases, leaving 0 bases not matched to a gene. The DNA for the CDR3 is TGTGCCAGCCGGGAGGGCTACGAGCAGTACTTC. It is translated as CASREGYEQYF.

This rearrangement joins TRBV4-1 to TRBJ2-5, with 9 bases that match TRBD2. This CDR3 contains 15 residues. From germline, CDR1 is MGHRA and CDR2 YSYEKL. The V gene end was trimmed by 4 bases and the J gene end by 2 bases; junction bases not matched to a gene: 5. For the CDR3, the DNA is TGCGCCAGCAGCCGGATAGCGGGGGATCAAGAGACCCAGTACTTC. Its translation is CASSRIAGDQETQYF.

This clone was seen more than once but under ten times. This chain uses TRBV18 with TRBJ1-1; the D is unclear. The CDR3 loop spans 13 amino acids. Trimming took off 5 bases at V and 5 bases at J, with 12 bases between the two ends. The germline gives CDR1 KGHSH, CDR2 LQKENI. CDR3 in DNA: TGTGCCAGCTCAGCTGAGACAAGGACTGAAGCTTTCTTT. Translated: CASSAETRTEAFF.

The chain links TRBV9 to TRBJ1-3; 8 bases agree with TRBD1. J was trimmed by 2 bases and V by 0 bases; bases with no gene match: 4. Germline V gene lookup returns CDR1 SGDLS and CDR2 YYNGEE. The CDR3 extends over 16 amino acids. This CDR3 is CASSVESGGTGNTIYF. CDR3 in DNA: TGTGCCAGCAGCGTAGAATCAGGGGGCACTGGAAACACCATATATTTT.

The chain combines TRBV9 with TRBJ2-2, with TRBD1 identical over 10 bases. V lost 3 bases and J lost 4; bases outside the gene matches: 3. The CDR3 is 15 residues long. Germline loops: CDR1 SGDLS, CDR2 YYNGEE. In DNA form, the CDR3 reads TGTGCCAGCAGCGCCGGGACAGGGGTCACCGGGGAGCTGTTTTTT. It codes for CASSAGTGVTGELFF.

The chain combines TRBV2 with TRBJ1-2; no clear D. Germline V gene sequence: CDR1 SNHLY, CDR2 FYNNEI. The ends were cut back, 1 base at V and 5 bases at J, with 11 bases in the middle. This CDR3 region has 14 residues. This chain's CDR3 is CASSEGLQNYGYTF. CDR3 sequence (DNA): TGTGCCAGCAGTGAAGGGTTACAGAATTATGGCTACACCTTC. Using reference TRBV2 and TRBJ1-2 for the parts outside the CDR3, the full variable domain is EPEVTQTPSHQVTQMGQEVILRCVPISNHLYFYWYRQILGQKVEFLVSFYNNEISEKSEIFDDQFSVERPDGSNFTLKIRSTKLEDSAMYFCASSEGLQNYGYTFGSGTRLTVV.

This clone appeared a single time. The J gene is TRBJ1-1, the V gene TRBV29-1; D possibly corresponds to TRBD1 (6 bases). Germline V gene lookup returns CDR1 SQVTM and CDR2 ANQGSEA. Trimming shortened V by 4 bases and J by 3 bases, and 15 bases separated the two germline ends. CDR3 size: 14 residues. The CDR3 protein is CSVGPQGGDTEAFF. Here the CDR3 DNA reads TGCAGCGTTGGACCACAGGGAGGGGACACTGAAGCTTTCTTT.